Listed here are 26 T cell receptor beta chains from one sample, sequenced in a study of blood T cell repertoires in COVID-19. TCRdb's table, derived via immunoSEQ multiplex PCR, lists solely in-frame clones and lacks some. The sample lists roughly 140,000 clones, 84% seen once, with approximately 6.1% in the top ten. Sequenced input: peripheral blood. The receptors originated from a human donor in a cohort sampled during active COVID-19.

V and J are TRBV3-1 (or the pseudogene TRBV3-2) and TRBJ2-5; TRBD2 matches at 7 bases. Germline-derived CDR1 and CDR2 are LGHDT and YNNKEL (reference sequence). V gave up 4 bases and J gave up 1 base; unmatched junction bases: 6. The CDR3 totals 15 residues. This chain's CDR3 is CASSPSGPVQETQYF. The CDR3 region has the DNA TGTGCCAGCAGCCCTAGCGGACCCGTCCAAGAGACCCAGTACTTC.

DNA for the CDR3: TGTGCCAGCAGCCGTCAATCGGGGTACACCAGTTCACCCCTCCACTTT. Translating gives CASSRQSGYTSSPLHF. The chain recombines TRBV14 with TRBJ1-6; no reliable D call. CDR3 length: 16 amino acids. V lost 4 bases and J 9 bases, leaving 19 bases between the germline ends. Germline CDR1 reads SGHDN; CDR2 reads FVKESK.

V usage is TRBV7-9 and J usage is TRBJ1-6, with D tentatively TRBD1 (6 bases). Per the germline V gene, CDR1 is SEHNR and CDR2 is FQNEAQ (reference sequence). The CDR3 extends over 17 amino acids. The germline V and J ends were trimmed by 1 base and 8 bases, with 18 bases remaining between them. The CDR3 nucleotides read TGTGCCAGCAGCTTAGGGCAGGGGACCTTTATGGATTCACCCCTCCACTTT. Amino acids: CASSLGQGTFMDSPLHF.

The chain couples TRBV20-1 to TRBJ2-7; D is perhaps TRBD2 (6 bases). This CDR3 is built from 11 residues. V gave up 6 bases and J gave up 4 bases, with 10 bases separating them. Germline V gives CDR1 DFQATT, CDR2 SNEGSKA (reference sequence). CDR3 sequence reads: CSARSGYEQYF. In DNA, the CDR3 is TGCAGTGCCCGAAGCGGGTACGAGCAGTACTTC.

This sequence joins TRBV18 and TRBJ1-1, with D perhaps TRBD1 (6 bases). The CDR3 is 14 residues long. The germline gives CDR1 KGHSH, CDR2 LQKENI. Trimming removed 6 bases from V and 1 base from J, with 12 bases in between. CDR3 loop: CASSLQGPNTEAFF. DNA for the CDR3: TGTGCCAGCTCGTTACAGGGCCCGAACACTGAAGCTTTCTTT.

CDR3 in amino acids: CASSYYQSYEQYF. For the CDR3, the DNA is TGTGCCAGCAGTTACTATCAGTCCTACGAGCAGTACTTC. J is TRBJ2-7 and V is TRBV6-5, with D uncertain. This CDR3 has 13 residues. Germline V gene data show CDR1 as MNHEY and CDR2 as SVGAGI. V dropped 1 base and J dropped 1 base, with 5 bases sitting between them.

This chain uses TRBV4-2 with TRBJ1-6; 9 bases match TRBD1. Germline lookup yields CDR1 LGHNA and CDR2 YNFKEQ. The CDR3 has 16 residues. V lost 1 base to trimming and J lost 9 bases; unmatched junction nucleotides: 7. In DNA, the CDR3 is TGTGCCAGCAGCCAAGCCCGGGACAGGGTAGGTTCACCCCTCCACTTT. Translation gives CASSQARDRVGSPLHF.

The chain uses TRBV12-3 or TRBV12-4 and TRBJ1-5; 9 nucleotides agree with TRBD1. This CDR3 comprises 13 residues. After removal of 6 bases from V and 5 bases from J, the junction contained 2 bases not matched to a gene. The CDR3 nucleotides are TGTGCCAGCAGGGACAGGGGTGATCAGCCCCAGCATTTT. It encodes CASRDRGDQPQHF.

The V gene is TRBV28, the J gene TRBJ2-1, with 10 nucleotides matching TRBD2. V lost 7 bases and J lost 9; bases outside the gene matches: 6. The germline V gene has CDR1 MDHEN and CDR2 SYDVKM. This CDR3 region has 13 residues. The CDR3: CASMSGGAGEQFF. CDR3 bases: TGTGCCAGCATGAGCGGGGGGGCGGGTGAGCAGTTCTTC.

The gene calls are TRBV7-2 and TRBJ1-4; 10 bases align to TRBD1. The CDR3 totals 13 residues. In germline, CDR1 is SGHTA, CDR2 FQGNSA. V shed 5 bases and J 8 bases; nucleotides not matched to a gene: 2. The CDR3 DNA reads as TGTGCCAGCAGCCTGGGACAGGGGGAAAAACTGTTTTTT. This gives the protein CASSLGQGEKLFF.

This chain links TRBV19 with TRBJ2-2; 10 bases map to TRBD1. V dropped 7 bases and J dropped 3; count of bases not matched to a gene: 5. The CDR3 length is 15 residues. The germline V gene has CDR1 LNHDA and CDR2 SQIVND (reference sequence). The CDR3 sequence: CASTDRGPYTGELFF. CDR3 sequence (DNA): TGTGCCAGTACAGACAGGGGGCCATACACCGGGGAGCTGTTTTTT. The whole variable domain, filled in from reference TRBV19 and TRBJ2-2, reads DGGITQSPKYLFRKEGQNVTLSCEQNLNHDAMYWYRQDPGQGLRLIYYSQIVNDFQKGDIAEGYSVSREKKESFPLTVTSAQKNPTAFYLCASTDRGPYTGELFFGEGSRLTVL.

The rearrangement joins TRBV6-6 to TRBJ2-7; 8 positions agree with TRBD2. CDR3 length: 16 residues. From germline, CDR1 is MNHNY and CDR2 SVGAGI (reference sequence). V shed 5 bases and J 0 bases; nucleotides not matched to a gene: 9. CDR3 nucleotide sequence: TGTGCCAGCAGTCGTCGAACGGGAGGGTCCTCCTACGAGCAGTACTTC. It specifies CASSRRTGGSSYEQYF.

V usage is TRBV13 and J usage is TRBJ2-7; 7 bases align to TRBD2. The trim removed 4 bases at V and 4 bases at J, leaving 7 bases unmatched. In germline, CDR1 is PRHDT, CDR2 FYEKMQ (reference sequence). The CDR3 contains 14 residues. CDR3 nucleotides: TGTGCCAGCAGCTCCGGACTAGTTCCTTACGAGCAGTACTTC. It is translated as CASSSGLVPYEQYF. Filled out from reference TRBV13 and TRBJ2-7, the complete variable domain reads AAGVIQSPRHLIKEKRETATLKCYPIPRHDTVYWYQQGPGQDPQFLISFYEKMQSDKGSIPDRFSAQQFSDYHSELNMSSLELGDSALYFCASSSGLVPYEQYFGPGTRLTVT.

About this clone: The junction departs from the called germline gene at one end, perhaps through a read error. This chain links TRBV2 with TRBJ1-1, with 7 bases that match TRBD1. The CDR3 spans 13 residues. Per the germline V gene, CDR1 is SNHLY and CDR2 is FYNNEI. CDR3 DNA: TGTGCCAGCAGTCTGACAGGGAACGCTGAAGCTTTCTTT. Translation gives CASSLTGNAEAFF. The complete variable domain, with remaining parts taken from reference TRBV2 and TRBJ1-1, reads EPEVTQTPSHQVTQMGQEVILRCVPISNHLYFYWYRQILGQKVEFLVSFYNNEISEKSEIFDDQFSVERPDGSNFTLKIRSTKLEDSAMYFCASSLTGNAEAFFGQGTRLTVV.

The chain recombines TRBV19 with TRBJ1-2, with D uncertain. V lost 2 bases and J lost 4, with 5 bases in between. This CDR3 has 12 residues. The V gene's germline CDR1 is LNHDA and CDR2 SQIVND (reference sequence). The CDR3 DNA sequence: TGTGCCAGTAGTATACGGTCCTATGGCTACACCTTC. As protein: CASSIRSYGYTF.

The CDR3 protein is CASSLIPERGNSPLHF. CDR3 DNA: TGCGCCAGCAGCTTGATTCCGGAACGGGGAAATTCACCCCTCCACTTT. The genes are TRBV5-1 and TRBJ1-6; D is ambiguous. The CDR3 is 16 residues long. Germline CDR1 reads SGHRS; CDR2 reads YFSETQ. V was clipped by 1 base and J by 7 bases, with 15 bases between them.

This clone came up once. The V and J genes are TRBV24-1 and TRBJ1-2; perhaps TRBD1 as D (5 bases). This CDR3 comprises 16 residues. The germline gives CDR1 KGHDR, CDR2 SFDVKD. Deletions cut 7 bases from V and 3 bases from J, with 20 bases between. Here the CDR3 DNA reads TGTGCCACCAGGCCCCTTTCAGGGTATGTTTACTATGGCTACACCTTC. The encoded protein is CATRPLSGYVYYGYTF.

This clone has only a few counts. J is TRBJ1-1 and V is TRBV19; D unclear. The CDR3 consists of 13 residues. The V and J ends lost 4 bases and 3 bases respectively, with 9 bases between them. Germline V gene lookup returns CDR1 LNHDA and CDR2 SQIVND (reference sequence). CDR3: CASSRAEHTEAFF. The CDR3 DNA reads TGTGCCAGTAGTAGGGCTGAACACACTGAAGCTTTCTTT.

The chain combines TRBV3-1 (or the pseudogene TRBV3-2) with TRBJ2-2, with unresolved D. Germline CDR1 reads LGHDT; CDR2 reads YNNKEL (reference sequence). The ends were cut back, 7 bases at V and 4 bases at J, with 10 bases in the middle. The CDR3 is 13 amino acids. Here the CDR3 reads CASTREATGELFF. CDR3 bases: TGTGCCAGCACCCGTGAGGCCACCGGGGAGCTGTTTTTT.

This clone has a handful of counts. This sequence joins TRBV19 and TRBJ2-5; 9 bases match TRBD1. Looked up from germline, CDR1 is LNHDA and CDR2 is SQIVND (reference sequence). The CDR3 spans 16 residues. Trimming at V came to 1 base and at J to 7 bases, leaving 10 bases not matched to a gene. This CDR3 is CASSIVSGQGSGTQYF. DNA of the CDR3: TGTGCCAGTAGTATAGTATCAGGACAGGGGTCCGGGACCCAGTACTTC.

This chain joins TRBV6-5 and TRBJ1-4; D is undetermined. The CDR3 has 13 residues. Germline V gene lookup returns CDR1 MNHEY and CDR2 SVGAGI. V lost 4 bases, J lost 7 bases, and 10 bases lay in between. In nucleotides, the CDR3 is TGTGCCAGCAGTTCCGATCGAGGTGAAAAACTGTTTTTT. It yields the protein CASSSDRGEKLFF.

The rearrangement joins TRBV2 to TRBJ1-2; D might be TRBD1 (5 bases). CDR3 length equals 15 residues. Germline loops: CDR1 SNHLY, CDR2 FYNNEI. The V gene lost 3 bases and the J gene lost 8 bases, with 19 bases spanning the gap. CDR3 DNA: TGTGCCAGCAGTGAGGATTGGGGGGTAGGCTTCGGCTACACCTTC. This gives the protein CASSEDWGVGFGYTF.

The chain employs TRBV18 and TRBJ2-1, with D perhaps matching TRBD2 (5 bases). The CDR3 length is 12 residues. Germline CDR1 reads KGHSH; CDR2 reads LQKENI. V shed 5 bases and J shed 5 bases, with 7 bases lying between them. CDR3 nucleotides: TGTGCCAGCTCAGGAGCGGACAATGAGCAGTTCTTC. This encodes CASSGADNEQFF.

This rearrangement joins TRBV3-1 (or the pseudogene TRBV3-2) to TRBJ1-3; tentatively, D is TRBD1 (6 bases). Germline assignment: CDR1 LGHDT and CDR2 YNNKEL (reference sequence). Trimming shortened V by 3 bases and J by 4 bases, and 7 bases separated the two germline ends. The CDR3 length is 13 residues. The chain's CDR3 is CASSQGQGNTIYF. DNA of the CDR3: TGTGCCAGCAGCCAGGGACAAGGAAACACCATATATTTT.

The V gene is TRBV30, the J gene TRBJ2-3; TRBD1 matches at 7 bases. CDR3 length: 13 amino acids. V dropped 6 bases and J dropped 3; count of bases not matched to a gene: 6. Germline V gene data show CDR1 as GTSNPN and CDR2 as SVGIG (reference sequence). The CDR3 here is CACPGGITDTQYF. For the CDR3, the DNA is TGTGCCTGCCCAGGGGGAATAACAGATACGCAGTATTTT.

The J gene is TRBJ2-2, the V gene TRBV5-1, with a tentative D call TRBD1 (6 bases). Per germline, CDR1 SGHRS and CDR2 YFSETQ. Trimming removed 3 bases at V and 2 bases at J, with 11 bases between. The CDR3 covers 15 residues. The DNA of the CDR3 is TGCGCCAGCAGCTGGACAGCTGCCAACACCGGGGAGCTGTTTTTT. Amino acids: CASSWTAANTGELFF. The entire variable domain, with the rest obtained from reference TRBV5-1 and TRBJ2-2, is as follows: KAGVTQTPRYLIKTRGQQVTLSCSPISGHRSVSWYQQTPGQGLQFLFEYFSETQRNKGNFPGRFSGRQFSNSRSEMNVSTLELGDSALYLCASSWTAANTGELFFGEGSRLTVL.